This TCR beta chain was identified in a study of T cells in narcolepsy. Study-wide results and limits: Healthy controls reportedly lacked the autoreactive clonotypes serially found in patients' blood. Comparing one patient's CSF and blood CD4+ clonotypes highlighted HCRT- and TRIB2-specific autoreactive clonotypes.

The protocol was immunoSEQ multiplex PCR, while the TCRdb copy is restricted to in-frame clones and leaves out a portion. The sample contains 30,000 to 45,000 clones, roughly 88% of which appear only once. The CDR3 consists of 16 residues. Germline V CDR1 and CDR2: LGHNA, YNFKEQ. V dropped 4 bases and J dropped 0 bases, with 13 bases sitting between them. On this clone: Its antigen is unknown.

This receptor was obtained from a human donor with narcolepsy. The material sequenced was CD45RA- memory CD4+ T cells from PBMCs. The J gene is TRBJ1-5, the V gene TRBV4-2; D is possibly TRBD1 (5 bases). The CDR3 DNA is TGTGCCAGCAGCCGAATGCTCCAGGGTAGCAATCAGCCCCAGCATTTT. Its translation: CASSRMLQGSNQPQHF.